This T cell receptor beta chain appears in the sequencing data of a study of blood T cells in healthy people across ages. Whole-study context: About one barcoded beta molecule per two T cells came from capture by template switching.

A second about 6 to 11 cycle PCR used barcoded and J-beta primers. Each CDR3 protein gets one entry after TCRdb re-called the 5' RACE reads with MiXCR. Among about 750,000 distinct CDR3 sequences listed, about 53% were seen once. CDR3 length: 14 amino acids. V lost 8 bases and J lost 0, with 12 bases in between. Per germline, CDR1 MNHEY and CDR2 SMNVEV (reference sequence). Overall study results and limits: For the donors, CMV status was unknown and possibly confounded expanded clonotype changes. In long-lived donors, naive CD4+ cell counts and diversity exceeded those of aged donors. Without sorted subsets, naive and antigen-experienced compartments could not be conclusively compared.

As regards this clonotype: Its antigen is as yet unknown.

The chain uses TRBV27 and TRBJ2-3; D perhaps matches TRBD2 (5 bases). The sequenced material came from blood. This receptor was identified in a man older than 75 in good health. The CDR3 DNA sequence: TGTGCCAGCCCTTGGCGGGCCAGCACAGATACGCAGTATTTT. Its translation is CASPWRASTDTQYF.